The T cell receptor (beta chain) under discussion was sequenced for a study of T-cell memory formation after mild COVID-19. CDR3 length equals 13 residues. V was shortened by 2 bases and J by 7 bases, with 9 bases between the two germline ends. Regarding the study as a whole: Shrinking CD4+ clones resided mostly in CM and EM, and CD8+ ones in EMRA. Contracting clones, day 15 to 85, had balanced CD4/CD8, and later expanders favored CD4+.

5'RACE primed at constant segments yielded TCR alpha and TCR beta cDNA libraries bearing sample barcodes and UMIs. TCRdb itself ran the 5' RACE reads through MiXCR, one entry per CDR3 protein. The data show about 170,000 distinct CDR3 sequences, roughly 13% seen once. This clonotype was found a few times. Its antigen is as yet unknown. The origin of this receptor is a man aged 18 to 30 who had mild COVID-19 (a few samples of this study predate the infection). Cell type and time point are not known. The chain has TRBV12-3 or TRBV12-4 and TRBJ2-1; tentative D call: TRBD1 (6 bases). The specimen was PBMCs or a T cell subset sorted from them (not recorded which). DNA of the CDR3: TGTGCCAGCAGTTTATCAAGGGGGAATGAGCAGTTCTTC. Protein sequence: CASSLSRGNEQFF.